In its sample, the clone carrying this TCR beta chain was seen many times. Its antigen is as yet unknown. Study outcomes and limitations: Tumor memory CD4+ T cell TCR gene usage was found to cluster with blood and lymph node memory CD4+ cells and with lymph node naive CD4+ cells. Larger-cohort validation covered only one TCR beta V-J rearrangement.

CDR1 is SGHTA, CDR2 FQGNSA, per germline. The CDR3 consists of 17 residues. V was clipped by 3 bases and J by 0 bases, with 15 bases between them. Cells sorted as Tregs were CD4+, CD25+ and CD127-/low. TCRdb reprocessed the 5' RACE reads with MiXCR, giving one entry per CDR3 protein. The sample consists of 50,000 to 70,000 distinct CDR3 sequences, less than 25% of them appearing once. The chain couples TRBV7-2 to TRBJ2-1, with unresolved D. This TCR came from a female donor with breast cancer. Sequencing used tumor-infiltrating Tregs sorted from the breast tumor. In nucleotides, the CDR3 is TGTGCCAGCAGCTTCAACAGACCGACTCTCTCCTACAATGAGCAGTTCTTC. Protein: CASSFNRPTLSYNEQFF.